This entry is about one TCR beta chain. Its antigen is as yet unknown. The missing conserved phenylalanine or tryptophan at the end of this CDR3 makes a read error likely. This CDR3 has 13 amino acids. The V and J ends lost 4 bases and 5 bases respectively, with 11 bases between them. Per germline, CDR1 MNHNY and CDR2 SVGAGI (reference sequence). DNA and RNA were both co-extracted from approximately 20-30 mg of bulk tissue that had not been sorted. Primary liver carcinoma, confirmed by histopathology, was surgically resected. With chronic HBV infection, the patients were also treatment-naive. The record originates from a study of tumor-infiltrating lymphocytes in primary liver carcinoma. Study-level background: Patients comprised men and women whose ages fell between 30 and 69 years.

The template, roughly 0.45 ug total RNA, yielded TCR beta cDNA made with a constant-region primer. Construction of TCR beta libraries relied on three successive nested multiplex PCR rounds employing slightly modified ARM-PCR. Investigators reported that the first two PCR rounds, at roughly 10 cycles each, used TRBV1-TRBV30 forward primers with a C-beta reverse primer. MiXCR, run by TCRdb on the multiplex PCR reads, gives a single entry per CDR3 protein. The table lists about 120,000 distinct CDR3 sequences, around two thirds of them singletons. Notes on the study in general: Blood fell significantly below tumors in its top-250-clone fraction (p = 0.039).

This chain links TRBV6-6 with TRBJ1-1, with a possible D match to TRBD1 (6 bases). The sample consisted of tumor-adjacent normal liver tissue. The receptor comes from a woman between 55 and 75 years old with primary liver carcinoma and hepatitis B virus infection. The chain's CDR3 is CASSLQGLTEAFI. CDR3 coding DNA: TGTGCCAGCAGTTTACAGGGACTAACTGAAGCTTTCATT.